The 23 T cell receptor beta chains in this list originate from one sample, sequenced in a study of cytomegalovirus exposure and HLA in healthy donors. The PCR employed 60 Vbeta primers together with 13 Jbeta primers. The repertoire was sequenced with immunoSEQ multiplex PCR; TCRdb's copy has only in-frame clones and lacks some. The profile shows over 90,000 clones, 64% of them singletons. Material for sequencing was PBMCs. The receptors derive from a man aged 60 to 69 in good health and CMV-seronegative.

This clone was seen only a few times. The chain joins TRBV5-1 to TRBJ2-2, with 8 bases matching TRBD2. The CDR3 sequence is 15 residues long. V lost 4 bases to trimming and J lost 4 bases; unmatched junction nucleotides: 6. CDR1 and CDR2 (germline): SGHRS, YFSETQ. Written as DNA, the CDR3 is TGCGCCAGCAGCATGGGACTAGTGGCCACCGGGGAGCTGTTTTTT. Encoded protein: CASSMGLVATGELFF.

The CDR3 region has the DNA TGTGCCAGCAGTCCGACAGATACGCAGTATTTT. Protein: CASSPTDTQYF. The V gene is TRBV28, the J gene TRBJ2-3; D not resolved. Germline V lookup: CDR1 MDHEN, CDR2 SYDVKM. The germline V and J ends were trimmed by 5 bases and 3 bases, with 3 bases remaining between them. There are 11 residues in the CDR3.

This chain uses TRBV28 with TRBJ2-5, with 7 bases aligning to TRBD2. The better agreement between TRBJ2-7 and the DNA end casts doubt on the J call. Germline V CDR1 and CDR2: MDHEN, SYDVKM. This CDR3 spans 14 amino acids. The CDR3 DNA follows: TGTGCCAGCAGTTTATCCGCGGGGGTCAGCGAGCAGTACTTC. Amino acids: CASSLSAGVSEQYF.

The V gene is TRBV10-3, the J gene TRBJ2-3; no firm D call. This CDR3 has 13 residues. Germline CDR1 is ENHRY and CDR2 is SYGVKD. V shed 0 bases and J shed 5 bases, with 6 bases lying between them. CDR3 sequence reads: CAISESAGDTQYF. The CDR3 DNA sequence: TGTGCCATCAGTGAGTCTGCAGGAGATACGCAGTATTTT.

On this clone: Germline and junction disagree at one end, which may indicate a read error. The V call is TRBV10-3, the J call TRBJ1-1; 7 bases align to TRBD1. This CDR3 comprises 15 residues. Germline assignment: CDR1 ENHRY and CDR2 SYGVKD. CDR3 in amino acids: CASSYMAGGYTEAFF. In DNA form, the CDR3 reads TGTGCCAGCAGTTATATGGCAGGGGGTTACACTGAAGCTTTCTTT.

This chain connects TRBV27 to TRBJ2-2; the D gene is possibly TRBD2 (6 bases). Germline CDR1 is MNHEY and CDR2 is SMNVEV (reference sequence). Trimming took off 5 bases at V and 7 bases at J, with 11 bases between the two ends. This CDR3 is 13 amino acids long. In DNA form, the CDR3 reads TGTGCCAGCAGTCCCTCCGGGGGCGGGGAGCTGTTTTTT. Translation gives CASSPSGGGELFF.

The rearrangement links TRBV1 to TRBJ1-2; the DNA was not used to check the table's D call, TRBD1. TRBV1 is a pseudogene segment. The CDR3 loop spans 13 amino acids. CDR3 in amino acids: CTSSHLDRWGHTF. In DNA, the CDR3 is TGCACCAGCAGCCATTTGGACAGGTGGGGTCACACCTTC.

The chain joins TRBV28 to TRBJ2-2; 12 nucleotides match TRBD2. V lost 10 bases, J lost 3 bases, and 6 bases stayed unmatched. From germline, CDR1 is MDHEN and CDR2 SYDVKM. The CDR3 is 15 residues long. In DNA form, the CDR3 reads TGTGCCACCCTCACTAGCGGGAGGTACACCGGGGAGCTGTTTTTT. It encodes CATLTSGRYTGELFF.

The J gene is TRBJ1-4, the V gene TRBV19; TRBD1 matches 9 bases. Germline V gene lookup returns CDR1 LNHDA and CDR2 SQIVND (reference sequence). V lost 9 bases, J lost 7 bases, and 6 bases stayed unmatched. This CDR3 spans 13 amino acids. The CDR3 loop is CASTDRGGEKLFF. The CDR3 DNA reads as TGTGCCAGCACGGACAGGGGCGGTGAAAAACTGTTTTTT.

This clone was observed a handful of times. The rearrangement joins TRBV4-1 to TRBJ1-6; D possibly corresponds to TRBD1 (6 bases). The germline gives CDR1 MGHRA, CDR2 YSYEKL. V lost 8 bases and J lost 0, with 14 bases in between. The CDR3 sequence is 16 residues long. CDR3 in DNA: TGCGCCAGCGGACCAACAGGGAGCTCCTATAATTCACCCCTCCACTTT. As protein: CASGPTGSSYNSPLHF.

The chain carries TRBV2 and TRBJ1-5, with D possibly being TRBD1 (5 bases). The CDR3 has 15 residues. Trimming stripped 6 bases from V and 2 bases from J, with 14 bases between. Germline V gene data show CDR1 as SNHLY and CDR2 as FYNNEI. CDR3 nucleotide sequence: TGTGCCAGCAGAGACAGACCTTTCGGCAATCAGCCCCAGCATTTT. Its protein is CASRDRPFGNQPQHF.

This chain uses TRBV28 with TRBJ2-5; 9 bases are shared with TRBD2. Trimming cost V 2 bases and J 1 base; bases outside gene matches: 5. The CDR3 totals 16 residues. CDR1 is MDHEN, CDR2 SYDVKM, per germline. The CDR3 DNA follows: TGTGCCAGCAGTTTAGTCGGCGGGGGGGCCCAAGAGACCCAGTACTTC. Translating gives CASSLVGGGAQETQYF.

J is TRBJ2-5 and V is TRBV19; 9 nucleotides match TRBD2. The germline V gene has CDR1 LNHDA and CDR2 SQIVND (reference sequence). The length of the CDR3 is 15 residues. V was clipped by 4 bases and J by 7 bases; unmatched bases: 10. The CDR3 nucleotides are TGTGCCAGTAGTACTTTTAGCGGGAGCGGGGTGACCCAGTACTTC. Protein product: CASSTFSGSGVTQYF. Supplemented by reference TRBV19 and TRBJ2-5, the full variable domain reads DGGITQSPKYLFRKEGQNVTLSCEQNLNHDAMYWYRQDPGQGLRLIYYSQIVNDFQKGDIAEGYSVSREKKESFPLTVTSAQKNPTAFYLCASSTFSGSGVTQYFGPGTRLLVL.

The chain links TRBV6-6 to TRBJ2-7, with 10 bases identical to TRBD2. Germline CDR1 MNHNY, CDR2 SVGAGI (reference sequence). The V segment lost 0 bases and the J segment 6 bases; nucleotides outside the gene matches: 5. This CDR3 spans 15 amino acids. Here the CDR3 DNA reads TGTGCCAGCAGTTACTCAGTAGCGGGAGGCTCCGAGCAGTACTTC. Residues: CASSYSVAGGSEQYF.

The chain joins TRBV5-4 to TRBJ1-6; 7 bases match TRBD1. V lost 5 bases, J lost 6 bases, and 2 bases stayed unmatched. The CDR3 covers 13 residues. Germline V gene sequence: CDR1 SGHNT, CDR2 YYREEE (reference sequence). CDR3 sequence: CASRTGSNSPLHF. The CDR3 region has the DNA TGTGCCAGCAGGACAGGGAGTAATTCACCCCTCCACTTT.

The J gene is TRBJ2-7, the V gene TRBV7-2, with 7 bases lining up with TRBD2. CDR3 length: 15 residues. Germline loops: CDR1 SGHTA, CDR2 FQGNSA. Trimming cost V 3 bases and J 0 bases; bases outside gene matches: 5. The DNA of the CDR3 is TGTGCCAGCAGCTTCGGGAGGAGGGGCTCCTACGAGCAGTACTTC. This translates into CASSFGRRGSYEQYF.

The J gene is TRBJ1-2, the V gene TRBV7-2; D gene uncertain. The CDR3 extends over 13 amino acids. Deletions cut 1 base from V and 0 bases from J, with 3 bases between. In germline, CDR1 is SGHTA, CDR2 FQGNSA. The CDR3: CASSLGPNYGYTF. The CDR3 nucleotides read TGTGCCAGCAGCTTAGGGCCTAACTATGGCTACACCTTC.

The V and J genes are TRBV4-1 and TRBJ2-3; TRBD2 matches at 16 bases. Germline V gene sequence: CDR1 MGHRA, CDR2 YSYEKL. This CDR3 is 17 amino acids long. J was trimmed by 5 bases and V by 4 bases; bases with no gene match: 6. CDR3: CASSPYGTSGGGDTQYF. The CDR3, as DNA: TGCGCCAGCAGCCCGTACGGGACTAGCGGGGGGGGAGATACGCAGTATTTT.

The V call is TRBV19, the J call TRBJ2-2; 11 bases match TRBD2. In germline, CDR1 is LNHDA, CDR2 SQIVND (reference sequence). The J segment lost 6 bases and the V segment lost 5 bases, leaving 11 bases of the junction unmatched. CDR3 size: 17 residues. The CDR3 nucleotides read TGTGCCAGTAGTGGCCATAGCGGGAGGGTTGTTCCCGGGGAGCTGTTTTTT. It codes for CASSGHSGRVVPGELFF.

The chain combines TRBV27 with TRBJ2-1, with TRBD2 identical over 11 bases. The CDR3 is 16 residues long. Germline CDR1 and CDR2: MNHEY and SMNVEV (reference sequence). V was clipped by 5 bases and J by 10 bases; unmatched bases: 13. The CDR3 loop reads CASSPGSGRAKGEQFF. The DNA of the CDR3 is TGTGCCAGCAGTCCGGGTAGCGGGAGGGCTAAAGGGGAGCAGTTCTTC.

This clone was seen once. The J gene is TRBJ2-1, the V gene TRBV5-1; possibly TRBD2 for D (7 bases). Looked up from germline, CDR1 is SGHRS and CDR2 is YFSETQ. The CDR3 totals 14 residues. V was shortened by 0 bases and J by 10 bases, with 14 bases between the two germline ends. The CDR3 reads CASSLEAGAGEQFF. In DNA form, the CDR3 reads TGCGCCAGCAGCTTGGAGGCGGGGGCCGGGGAGCAGTTCTTC.

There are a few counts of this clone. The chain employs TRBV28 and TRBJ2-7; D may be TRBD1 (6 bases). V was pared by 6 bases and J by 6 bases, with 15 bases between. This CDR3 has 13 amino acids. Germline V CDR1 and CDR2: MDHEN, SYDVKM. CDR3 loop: CASSLGAAAEQYF. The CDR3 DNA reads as TGTGCCAGCAGCCTGGGGGCCGCGGCCGAGCAGTACTTC.

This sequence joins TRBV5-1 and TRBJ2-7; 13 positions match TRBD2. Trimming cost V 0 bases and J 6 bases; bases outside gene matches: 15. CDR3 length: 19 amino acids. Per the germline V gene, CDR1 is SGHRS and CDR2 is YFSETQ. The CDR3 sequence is CASSLDGRLAGGAAAEQYF. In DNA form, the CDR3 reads TGCGCCAGCAGCTTGGACGGGAGACTAGCGGGAGGAGCAGCGGCCGAGCAGTACTTC.